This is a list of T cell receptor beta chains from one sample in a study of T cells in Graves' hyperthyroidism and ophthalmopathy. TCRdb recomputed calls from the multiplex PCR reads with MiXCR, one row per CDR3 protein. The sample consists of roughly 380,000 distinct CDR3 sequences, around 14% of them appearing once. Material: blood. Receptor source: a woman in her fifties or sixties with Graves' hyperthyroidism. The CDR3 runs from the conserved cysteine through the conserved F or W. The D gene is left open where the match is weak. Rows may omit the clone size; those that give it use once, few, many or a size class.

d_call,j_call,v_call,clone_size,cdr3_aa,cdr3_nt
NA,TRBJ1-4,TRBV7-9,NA,CASSQAVGAPRGKLFF,TGCGCCAGCAGCCAGGCGGTGGGGGCCCCCCGGGGAAAACTGTTTTTT
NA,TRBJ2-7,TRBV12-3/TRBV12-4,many,CASSPRTQTYEQYF,TGTGCCAGCAGTCCCCGGACGCAAACCTACGAGCAGTACTTC
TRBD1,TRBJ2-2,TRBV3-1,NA,CASSHQLGTGVTGELFF,TGTGCCAGCAGCCACCAGCTCGGGACAGGGGTGACCGGGGAGCTGTTTTTT
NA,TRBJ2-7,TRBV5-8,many,CASSRRYYEQYF,TGTGCCAGCAGCCGGAGATACTACGAGCAGTACTTC
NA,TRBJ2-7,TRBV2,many,CASSADQGGSYEQYF,TGTGCCAGCAGTGCGGATCAGGGTGGGTCCTACGAGCAGTACTTC
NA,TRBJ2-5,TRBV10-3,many,CAIAQRTGKGNQETQYF,TGTGCCATCGCCCAAAGGACGGGAAAAGGCAACCAAGAGACCCAGTACTTC
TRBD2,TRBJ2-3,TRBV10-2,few,CASRTSGTYGTQYF,TGCGCCAGCCGGACTAGCGGGACGTATGGGACGCAGTATTTT
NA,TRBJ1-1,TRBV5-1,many,CASTPTEAFF,TGCGCCAGCACCCCTACTGAAGCTTTCTTT
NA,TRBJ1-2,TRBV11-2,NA,CASSLLGPGVYGYTF,TGTGCCAGCAGCTTGCTCGGACCGGGGGTCTATGGCTACACCTTC
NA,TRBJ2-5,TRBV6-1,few,CASTGIAQETQYF,TGTGCCAGCACAGGTATAGCTCAAGAGACCCAGTACTTC
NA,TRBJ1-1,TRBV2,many,CARGMGVNTEAFF,TGTGCCAGGGGAATGGGGGTTAACACTGAAGCTTTCTTT
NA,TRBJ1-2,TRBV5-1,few,CASSPTGPNYGYTF,TGCGCCAGCAGCCCTACAGGGCCTAACTATGGCTACACCTTC
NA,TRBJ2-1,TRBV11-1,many,CASSQTSGTNEQFF,TGTGCCAGCAGCCAGACTAGTGGGACAAATGAGCAGTTCTTC
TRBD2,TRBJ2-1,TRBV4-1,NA,CASSQAPTSGITYNEQFF,TGCGCCAGCAGCCAAGCCCCCACTAGCGGTATTACCTACAATGAGCAGTTCTTC
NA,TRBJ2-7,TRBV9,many,CASSVGHRASEQYF,TGTGCCAGCAGCGTAGGTCACAGGGCTTCCGAGCAGTACTTC
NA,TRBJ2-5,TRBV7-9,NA,CASSLEVGASTETQYF,TGTGCCAGCAGCTTAGAAGTAGGGGCGTCTACGGAGACCCAGTACTTC
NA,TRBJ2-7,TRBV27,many,CASSLPGKHEQYF,TGTGCCAGCAGTTTACCGGGGAAACACGAGCAGTACTTC
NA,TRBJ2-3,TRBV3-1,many,CASSQRGTDTQYF,TGTGCCAGCAGCCAGCGTGGCACAGATACGCAGTATTTT
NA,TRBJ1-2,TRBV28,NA,CASRETNYGYTF,TGTGCCAGCAGAGAGACCAACTATGGCTACACCTTC
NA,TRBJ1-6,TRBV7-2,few,CASSLMGSPLHF,TGTGCCAGCAGCTTAATGGGTTCACCCCTCCACTTT
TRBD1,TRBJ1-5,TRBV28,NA,CASTQGGSNQPQHF,TGTGCCAGCACCCAGGGGGGTAGCAATCAGCCCCAGCATTTT
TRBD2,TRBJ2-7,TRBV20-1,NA,CSARDWTSGPPYEQYF,TGCAGTGCTAGAGATTGGACTAGCGGGCCCCCCTACGAGCAGTACTTC
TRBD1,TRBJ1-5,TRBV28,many,CASSLNRGVGNQPQHF,TGTGCCAGCAGTCTTAACAGGGGAGTGGGCAATCAGCCCCAGCATTTT
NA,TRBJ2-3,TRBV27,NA,CASSAGWDTQYF,TGTGCCAGCAGCGCAGGGTGGGATACGCAGTATTTT
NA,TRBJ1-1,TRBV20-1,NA,CSARDGLGLGAFF,TGCAGTGCTAGAGACGGCCTAGGCTTGGGGGCTTTCTTT
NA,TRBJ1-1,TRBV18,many,CASSPPTSGGGTEAFF,TGTGCCAGCTCACCGCCAACGAGTGGGGGAGGTACTGAAGCTTTCTTT